These T cell receptor beta chains were read from a single sample in a study of cytomegalovirus exposure and HLA in healthy donors. The method was immunoSEQ multiplex PCR; TCRdb's version includes in-frame clones alone and lacks a portion of them. The top ten clones hold roughly 1.5% of a sample with around 140,000 clones, approximately 80% of them seen once. The material sequenced was PBMCs. These receptor sequences come from a woman aged 18 to 35 in good health and CMV-seronegative. Each CDR3 is given without its conserved first and last residue.

14	TRBJ2-1	TRBV15	ATSSGAGGEYNEQF
13	TRBJ2-5	TRBV30	AWKTGGASQETQY
13	TRBJ1-6	TRBV30	AWSRDRVELSPLH
10	TRBJ1-3	TRBV5-6	ASSRDSLDVY
11	TRBJ2-7	TRBV15	ATSRDRDYEQY
11	TRBJ2-7	TRBV6-4	ASSDERGGEQY
15	TRBJ2-3	TRBV7-6	ASSLAGGGPMGNTQY
16	TRBJ2-3	TRBV6-1	ASSEWVAGGPRTDTQY
10	TRBJ2-3	TRBV30	AWSRPGGTQY
12	TRBJ1-4	TRBV2	ASSRTGGGEKLF
11	TRBJ1-1	TRBV28	ASTYTVNTEAF
11	TRBJ2-7	TRBV10-1	ASSEGASYEQY
15	TRBJ1-5	TRBV19	ASSIDQIGAPNQPQH
10	TRBJ1-3	TRBV6-5	ASSYGRGTIY
14	TRBJ1-3	TRBV18	ASSPREGRSGNTIY
12	TRBJ1-5	TRBV6-5	ASRIDREYQPQH
14	TRBJ2-1	TRBV4-1	ASSQDRGATYNEQF
13	TRBJ2-7	TRBV15	ATSRERTEPYEQY
11	TRBJ1-5	TRBV6-1	AAAGGINQPQH
14	TRBJ1-2	TRBV2	ASSDRIGGDDYGYT
13	TRBJ2-7	TRBV11-2	ASSLGQGALHEQY
10	TRBJ1-2	TRBV30	AWRDRGTGYT
12	TRBJ2-4	TRBV30	AWSLEMTFGIQY
9	TRBJ2-5	TRBV20-1	SATSGTTQY
14	TRBJ2-1	TRBV30	AWSYKLAAPYNEQF
12	TRBJ2-5	TRBV5-1	ASSSLAGQETQY
16	TRBJ1-5	TRBV2	ASSEWDSGVVSYQPQH
13	TRBJ2-1	TRBV9	ASSVASGRAVEQF